This T cell receptor beta chain comes out of a study of control samples from healthy donors and cancer patients. The CDR3 totals 12 residues. Germline values: CDR1 SGHVS, CDR2 FQNEAQ. The ends were cut back, 4 bases at V and 5 bases at J, with 8 bases in the middle. The protocol was immunoSEQ multiplex PCR, while the TCRdb copy is restricted to in-frame clones and leaves out a portion. The sample yields more than 150,000 clones, over 90% seen once. The V and J genes are TRBV7-8 and TRBJ1-1; no definite D call. Sequences were obtained from blood. This receptor was obtained from a man aged 50 to 59 in good health. The CDR3 coding sequence is TGTGCCAGCAGCTCCTATTGGACTGAAGCTTTCTTT. It codes for CASSSYWTEAFF.